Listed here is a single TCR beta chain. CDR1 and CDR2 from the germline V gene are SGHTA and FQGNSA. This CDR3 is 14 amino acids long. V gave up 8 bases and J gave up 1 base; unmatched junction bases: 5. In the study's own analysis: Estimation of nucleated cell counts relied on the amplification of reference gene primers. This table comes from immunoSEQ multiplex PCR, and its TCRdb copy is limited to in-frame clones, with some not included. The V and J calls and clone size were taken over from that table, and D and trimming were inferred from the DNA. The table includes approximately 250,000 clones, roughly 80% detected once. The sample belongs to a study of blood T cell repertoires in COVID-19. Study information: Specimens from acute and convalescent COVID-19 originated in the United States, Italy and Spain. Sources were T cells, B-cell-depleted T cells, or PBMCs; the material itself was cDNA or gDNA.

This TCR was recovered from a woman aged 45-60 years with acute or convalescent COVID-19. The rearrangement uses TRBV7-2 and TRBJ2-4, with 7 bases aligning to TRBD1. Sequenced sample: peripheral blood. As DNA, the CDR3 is TGTGCCAGCGGCAGGGGGTCGGCCAAAAACATTCAGTACTTC. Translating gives CASGRGSAKNIQYF.